A single sample gave rise to the 26 T cell receptor beta chains below, sequenced in a study of blood T cell repertoires in COVID-19. Libraries were prepared by immunoSEQ multiplex PCR; TCRdb keeps only in-frame clonotypes and omits some of them. The sample records over 100,000 clones, about 89% being singletons. The sequencing input was peripheral blood. These receptors were collected from a human donor in a cohort sampled during active COVID-19.

The chain has TRBV11-2 and TRBJ1-3; 8 nucleotides align to TRBD1. V shed 5 bases, J shed 4 bases, and the junction held 7 bases outside the gene matches. Per the germline V gene, CDR1 is SGHAT and CDR2 is FQNNGV. The CDR3 contains 15 residues. Here the CDR3 reads CASSPGQGWGNTIYF. The CDR3 DNA sequence: TGTGCCAGCAGCCCAGGACAGGGTTGGGGAAACACCATATATTTT.

This chain uses TRBV5-1 with TRBJ1-6, with D tentatively TRBD1 (5 bases). This CDR3 has 17 residues. Trimming stripped 4 bases from V and 0 bases from J, with 14 bases between. Germline values: CDR1 SGHRS, CDR2 YFSETQ. CDR3 sequence: CASSPRTQSSYNSPLHF. CDR3 DNA sequence: TGCGCCAGCAGCCCGCGGACACAGAGCTCCTATAATTCACCCCTCCACTTT. Full variable domain (rest looked up from reference TRBV5-1 and TRBJ1-6): KAGVTQTPRYLIKTRGQQVTLSCSPISGHRSVSWYQQTPGQGLQFLFEYFSETQRNKGNFPGRFSGRQFSNSRSEMNVSTLELGDSALYLCASSPRTQSSYNSPLHFGNGTRLTVT.

This clone was recorded only once. This rearrangement joins TRBV7-2 to TRBJ1-1; the D gene is possibly TRBD1 (5 bases). Between the trimmed V and J ends, which lost 5 bases and 3 bases, there was a span of 10 bases. The CDR3 runs 13 residues. The V gene's germline CDR1 is SGHTA and CDR2 FQGNSA. The DNA for the CDR3 is TGTGCCAGCAGCACTCGACAGCACACTGAAGCTTTCTTT. Translated, it gives CASSTRQHTEAFF.

This chain links TRBV4-2 with TRBJ2-7, with TRBD2 matching over 12 bases. CDR3 length equals 19 residues. Per the germline V gene, CDR1 is LGHNA and CDR2 is YNFKEQ. Trimming cost V 1 base and J 5 bases; bases outside gene matches: 15. CDR3 nucleotides: TGTGCCAGCAGCCAAGGGGGGCTAGCGGGAGGGCCTCGGGTCCACGAGCAGTACTTC. Amino acids: CASSQGGLAGGPRVHEQYF.

This rearrangement joins TRBV28 to TRBJ2-7; 11 bases map to TRBD1. This CDR3 has 15 amino acids. The ends lost 6 bases at V and 2 bases at J; junction bases unmatched: 6. Germline assignment: CDR1 MDHEN and CDR2 SYDVKM. The CDR3 reads CASRSGTGGTYEQYF. CDR3 DNA: TGTGCCAGCAGGTCCGGGACAGGGGGAACCTACGAGCAGTACTTC.

The chain recombines TRBV6-5 with TRBJ1-5; no clear D gene. The germline V and J ends were trimmed by 8 bases and 5 bases, with 7 bases remaining between them. The CDR3 is 11 amino acids. Germline V gene lookup returns CDR1 MNHEY and CDR2 SVGAGI. CDR3 sequence: CASGRDQPQHF. DNA of the CDR3: TGTGCCAGCGGTCGAGATCAGCCCCAGCATTTT.

The chain recombines TRBV28 with TRBJ2-7, with D possibly TRBD1 on 6 matching bases. Germline assignment: CDR1 MDHEN and CDR2 SYDVKM. Trimming took off 4 bases at V and 3 bases at J, with 10 bases between the two ends. CDR3 length: 13 residues. CDR3 coding DNA: TGTGCCAGCAGTTCCGGGACAAACTACGAGCAGTACTTC. This sequence encodes CASSSGTNYEQYF. The entire variable domain, with the rest obtained from reference TRBV28 and TRBJ2-7, is as follows: DVKVTQSSRYLVKRTGEKVFLECVQDMDHENMFWYRQDPGLGLRLIYFSYDVKMKEKGDIPEGYSVSREKKERFSLILESASTNQTSMYLCASSSGTNYEQYFGPGTRLTVT.

The chain recombines TRBV5-1 with TRBJ2-5; tentative D call: TRBD2 (6 bases). CDR1 SGHRS and CDR2 YFSETQ come from the germline V gene. V gave up 4 bases and J gave up 2 bases, with 15 bases separating them. This CDR3 has 15 residues. CDR3 loop: CASSIGLKIQETQYF. In DNA form, the CDR3 reads TGCGCCAGCAGCATAGGACTAAAAATACAAGAGACCCAGTACTTC. Drawing the rest from reference TRBV5-1 and TRBJ2-5, the complete variable domain is KAGVTQTPRYLIKTRGQQVTLSCSPISGHRSVSWYQQTPGQGLQFLFEYFSETQRNKGNFPGRFSGRQFSNSRSEMNVSTLELGDSALYLCASSIGLKIQETQYFGPGTRLLVL.

The V gene is TRBV28, the J gene TRBJ2-2; D is uncertain. This CDR3 is built from 12 residues. The ends were cut back, 9 bases at V and 3 bases at J, with 8 bases in the middle. Looked up from germline, CDR1 is MDHEN and CDR2 is SYDVKM. The CDR3 region has the DNA TGTGCCAGTAGAGATTACACCGGGGAGCTGTTTTTT. Amino acids: CASRDYTGELFF. Full variable domain (remainder filled in from reference TRBV28 and TRBJ2-2): DVKVTQSSRYLVKRTGEKVFLECVQDMDHENMFWYRQDPGLGLRLIYFSYDVKMKEKGDIPEGYSVSREKKERFSLILESASTNQTSMYLCASRDYTGELFFGEGSRLTVL.

The chain recombines TRBV28 with TRBJ2-7, with 10 nucleotides matching TRBD2. CDR1 is MDHEN, CDR2 SYDVKM, per germline. The CDR3 length is 15 residues. V was pared by 6 bases and J by 0 bases, with 5 bases of the junction left unmatched. The CDR3 spells CASSTSSGSSYEQYF. The DNA of the CDR3 is TGTGCCAGCAGCACTTCTAGCGGGAGCTCCTACGAGCAGTACTTC.

The chain carries TRBV6-6 and TRBJ2-7; 11 bases map to TRBD2. Per the germline V gene, CDR1 is MNHNY and CDR2 is SVGAGI (reference sequence). The V segment lost 9 bases and the J segment 1 base; nucleotides outside the gene matches: 8. The length of the CDR3 is 15 residues. The CDR3, as DNA: TGTGCCAGGACCGGGACTAGCGGACCGTCCTACGAGCAGTACTTC. Translated: CARTGTSGPSYEQYF.

This clone was counted once. The chain carries TRBV13 and TRBJ1-2; 7 bases agree with TRBD1. The length of the CDR3 is 17 residues. The ends lost 2 bases at V and 7 bases at J; junction bases unmatched: 16. Germline CDR1 is PRHDT and CDR2 is FYEKMQ (reference sequence). The DNA for the CDR3 is TGTGCCAGCAGCTTACGGCGCCTGGACAGGACAGCAGGTGGCTACACCTTC. Translated, it gives CASSLRRLDRTAGGYTF. The full variable domain, its missing parts supplied by reference TRBV13 and TRBJ1-2, is AAGVIQSPRHLIKEKRETATLKCYPIPRHDTVYWYQQGPGQDPQFLISFYEKMQSDKGSIPDRFSAQQFSDYHSELNMSSLELGDSALYFCASSLRRLDRTAGGYTFGSGTRLTVV.

This clone was detected once. The chain is built from TRBV29-1 and TRBJ1-1; TRBD1 aligns across 7 bases. Unmatched junction bases numbered 5, after V lost 6 bases and J lost 1 base. CDR1 is SQVTM and CDR2 is ANQGSEA in the germline V gene. This CDR3 has 13 residues. The CDR3 loop reads CSVVQGGNTEAFF. CDR3 coding DNA: TGCAGCGTCGTTCAGGGGGGGAACACTGAAGCTTTCTTT. The full variable domain, completed using reference TRBV29-1 and TRBJ1-1, is SAVISQKPSRDICQRGTSLTIQCQVDSQVTMMFWYRQQPGQSLTLIATANQGSEATYESGFVIDKFPISRPNLTFSTLTVSNMSPEDSSIYLCSVVQGGNTEAFFGQGTRLTVV.

Details on this clone: Within the sample, other DNA sequences also encode this same CDR3. J is TRBJ2-5 and V is TRBV28, with D perhaps matching TRBD2 (5 bases). Germline loops: CDR1 MDHEN, CDR2 SYDVKM. Trimming cost V 6 bases and J 2 bases, with 13 bases left between them. The CDR3 sequence is 14 residues long. The CDR3 spells CASSLPGDQETQYF. The CDR3, as DNA: TGTGCCAGCAGCCTACCCGGGGATCAAGAGACCCAGTACTTC.

This clone came up once. The chain is built from TRBV5-4 and TRBJ2-3, with D hard to call. This CDR3 spans 13 amino acids. The V end lost 4 bases, the J end lost 4 bases, and 10 bases lay between the germline ends. The germline V gene encodes CDR1 SGHNT and CDR2 YYREEE (reference sequence). The CDR3 coding sequence is TGTGCCAGCAGCCTACCCTTCCCAGATACGCAGTATTTT. Translating it yields CASSLPFPDTQYF.

This clone has only a few counts. This sequence joins TRBV27 and TRBJ2-7, with a possible D match to TRBD1 (6 bases). The CDR3 loop spans 15 amino acids. Deletions cut 5 bases from V and 6 bases from J, with 20 bases between. Germline V CDR1 and CDR2: MNHEY, SMNVEV (reference sequence). The CDR3 here is CASSHQQGSIVEQYF. The CDR3 nucleotides are TGTGCCAGCAGTCACCAACAGGGATCGATCGTCGAGCAGTACTTC.

This clone showed up just once. In DNA, the CDR3 is TGTGCCAGCACCCCCCCCCGGAGTAGCGGGAGGTACAATGAGCAGTTCTTC. Its translation is CASTPPRSSGRYNEQFF. The genes are TRBV28 and TRBJ2-1, with 10 positions matching TRBD2. Germline trimming cut 7 bases from V and 4 bases from J; bases unmatched to any gene: 13. The CDR3 extends over 17 amino acids. The germline V gene encodes CDR1 MDHEN and CDR2 SYDVKM.

The CDR3 DNA reads as TGTGCCACCAGCAGAGAACGGGGACTAGCGGGAGTGGTTGAGCAGTTCTTC. Protein sequence: CATSRERGLAGVVEQFF. The V call is TRBV15, the J call TRBJ2-1; the match to TRBD2 covers 14 bases. Trimming removed 0 bases from V and 9 bases from J; junction bases left unmatched: 7. CDR1 and CDR2 from the germline V gene are LNHNV and YYDKDF (reference sequence). The CDR3 spans 17 residues.

The chain uses TRBV24-1 and TRBJ2-1, with TRBD2 identical over 9 bases. The germline CDR1 and CDR2 sequences are KGHDR and SFDVKD. The CDR3 is 15 amino acids. The J segment lost 0 bases and the V segment lost 7 bases, leaving 3 bases of the junction unmatched. CDR3 in amino acids: CATRSSGGSYNEQFF. In DNA form, the CDR3 reads TGTGCCACCAGGAGTAGCGGGGGCTCCTACAATGAGCAGTTCTTC.

The sample holds one count of this clone. The J gene is TRBJ2-3, the V gene TRBV28, with a possible D match to TRBD2 (6 bases). The V gene's germline CDR1 is MDHEN and CDR2 SYDVKM. The CDR3 loop spans 15 amino acids. The germline V and J ends were trimmed by 1 base and 4 bases, with 12 bases remaining between them. In DNA form, the CDR3 reads TGTGCCAGCAGTTTATTGGGACTGTCATCAGATACGCAGTATTTT. Protein: CASSLLGLSSDTQYF. The whole variable domain, filled in from reference TRBV28 and TRBJ2-3, reads DVKVTQSSRYLVKRTGEKVFLECVQDMDHENMFWYRQDPGLGLRLIYFSYDVKMKEKGDIPEGYSVSREKKERFSLILESASTNQTSMYLCASSLLGLSSDTQYFGPGTRLTVL.

The chain uses TRBV19 and TRBJ2-7; possibly TRBD1 for D (5 bases). Germline lookup yields CDR1 LNHDA and CDR2 SQIVND (reference sequence). The CDR3 sequence is 14 residues long. V was shortened by 1 base and J by 3 bases, with 10 bases between the two germline ends. The CDR3 protein is CASSIAQGNYEQYF. In nucleotides, the CDR3 is TGTGCCAGTAGTATAGCCCAGGGAAACTACGAGCAGTACTTC.

J is TRBJ2-5 and V is TRBV2; D gene ambiguous. Germline loops: CDR1 SNHLY, CDR2 FYNNEI. The CDR3 has 14 residues. The V end lost 7 bases, the J end lost 5 bases, and 17 bases lay between the germline ends. CDR3 sequence reads: CASNLADLGETQYF. CDR3 bases: TGTGCCAGCAACTTGGCAGACCTCGGGGAGACCCAGTACTTC.

V usage is TRBV20-1 and J usage is TRBJ1-1; 8 bases align to TRBD1. The CDR3 is 11 amino acids. V shed 7 bases, J shed 10 bases, and the junction held 8 bases outside the gene matches. Germline V gives CDR1 DFQATT, CDR2 SNEGSKA (reference sequence). The CDR3 coding sequence is TGCAGTGGACATACTCAGGGGGCAGCTTTCTTT. Translated: CSGHTQGAAFF.

The chain is built from TRBV5-4 and TRBJ2-1, with a possible D match to TRBD2 (6 bases). V shed 5 bases and J shed 9 bases, with 15 bases lying between them. The CDR3 is 13 amino acids. Germline CDR1 is SGHNT and CDR2 is YYREEE (reference sequence). The CDR3 loop reads CASSSRRGPEQFF. The DNA for the CDR3 is TGTGCCAGCAGTTCCCGGCGGGGCCCTGAGCAGTTCTTC.

Written as DNA, the CDR3 is TGTGCCAGCAGCTTATTGACACAAGAGACCCAGTACTTC. It translates to CASSLLTQETQYF. J is TRBJ2-5 and V is TRBV7-7; D is uncertain. Per the germline V gene, CDR1 is SSHAT and CDR2 is FNYEAQ (reference sequence). V lost 2 bases and J lost 2, with 6 bases in between. There are 13 residues in the CDR3.

CDR3 protein: CASSSRDSSSYNSPLHF. The DNA of the CDR3 is TGTGCCAGCAGTTCGCGGGACTCCAGCTCCTATAATTCACCCCTCCACTTT. This sequence joins TRBV6-2 or TRBV6-3 and TRBJ1-6; D may be TRBD1 (5 bases). CDR3 size: 17 residues. The germline CDR1 and CDR2 sequences are MNHEY and SVGEGT. V was clipped by 4 bases and J by 0 bases, with 13 bases between them.